This TCR beta chain was captured by sequencing in a study of blood T cell repertoires in COVID-19. Libraries were prepared by immunoSEQ multiplex PCR; TCRdb keeps only in-frame clonotypes and omits some of them. The sample gives around 160,000 clones, about nine tenths of which show up once; 2.3% is in the top ten. There are 16 residues in the CDR3. V dropped 2 bases and J dropped 3; count of bases not matched to a gene: 10. CDR1 and CDR2 (germline): SGHDT, YYEEEE. Source material: peripheral blood. This TCR was sampled from a human donor in a cohort sampled during active COVID-19. This sequence joins TRBV5-6 and TRBJ1-2; 7 bases are a match to TRBD1. CDR3 bases: TGTGCCAGCAGCTTTGGGACAGCCAGAGTTTACTATGGCTACACCTTC. Translation gives CASSFGTARVYYGYTF.